Shown below are 9 T cell receptor beta chains from a single sample sequenced in a study of breast tumors, draining lymph nodes, adjacent tissues. TCRdb re-called the multiplex PCR reads with MiXCR, one entry per CDR3 protein. The table shows 75,000 to 100,000 distinct CDR3 sequences, with around 20% occurring only once. The lymph nodes were axillary draining lymph nodes from breast cancer patients. Sequences were obtained from axillary lymph node tissue. All receptors come from a female donor with breast cancer. Some clones in this sample may be carry-over from other donors' samples.

With respect to this clonotype: A much larger clone is a single base away; this may be a read error. This chain links TRBV4-2 with TRBJ2-1; D unclear. The V and J ends lost 1 base and 3 bases respectively, with 13 bases between them. Germline V gene lookup returns CDR1 LGHNA and CDR2 YNFKEQ. This CDR3 spans 16 amino acids. This CDR3 is CASSQAQVPFYNEQFF. CDR3 bases: TGTGCCAGCAGCCAAGCTCAGGTGCCCTTCTACAATGAGCAGTTCTTC.

The J gene is TRBJ2-2, the V gene TRBV4-1, with D possibly being TRBD2 (6 bases). The V gene's germline CDR1 is MGHRA and CDR2 YSYEKL. The CDR3 is made up of 17 amino acids. V was trimmed by 0 bases and J by 0 bases, leaving 11 bases between them. CDR3 protein: CASSQETGTSNTGELFF. CDR3 in DNA: TGCGCCAGCAGCCAAGAGACCGGGACTTCGAACACCGGGGAGCTGTTTTTT.

The J gene is TRBJ2-3, the V gene TRBV5-1; 15 positions match TRBD2. This CDR3 region has 17 residues. Germline-derived CDR1 and CDR2 are SGHRS and YFSETQ. With 4 bases clipped from V and 3 bases from J, the junction kept 6 bases outside the gene matches. The CDR3 coding sequence is TGCGCCAGCAGCCAAGGACTAGCGGGAGGGCCGACAGATACGCAGTATTTT. This sequence encodes CASSQGLAGGPTDTQYF. The full variable domain, completed using reference TRBV5-1 and TRBJ2-3, is KAGVTQTPRYLIKTRGQQVTLSCSPISGHRSVSWYQQTPGQGLQFLFEYFSETQRNKGNFPGRFSGRQFSNSRSEMNVSTLELGDSALYLCASSQGLAGGPTDTQYFGPGTRLTVL.

This clonotype was recorded at least ten times. V gene TRBV9 combines with J gene TRBJ1-6; D gene unclear. Trimming took 3 bases from V and 7 from J, leaving 11 bases between them. The CDR3 covers 14 residues. CDR1 is SGDLS and CDR2 is YYNGEE in the germline V gene. The CDR3, as DNA: TGTGCCAGCAGCGGGGGTCTTGGGAATTCACCCCTCCACTTT. It translates to CASSGGLGNSPLHF.

The chain combines TRBV19 with TRBJ2-1; the match to TRBD2 covers 7 bases. With V trimmed by 7 bases and J by 1 base, 13 bases remained unmatched. CDR1 is LNHDA, CDR2 SQIVND, per germline (reference sequence). The CDR3 sequence is 17 residues long. The DNA for the CDR3 is TGTGCCAGTACCCCCCTCGGGGGGTGGTATTCCTACAATGAGCAGTTCTTC. Encoded protein: CASTPLGGWYSYNEQFF.

Ten or more counts support this clonotype. The rearrangement links TRBV4-3 to TRBJ2-3, with D uncertain. The V gene's germline CDR1 is LGHNA and CDR2 YSLEER. CDR3 length equals 14 residues. Trimming shortened V by 0 bases and J by 1 base, and 5 bases separated the two germline ends. This chain's CDR3 is CASSQDLGTDTQYF. In DNA form, the CDR3 reads TGCGCCAGCAGCCAAGATCTGGGCACAGATACGCAGTATTTT.

The rearrangement joins TRBV9 to TRBJ2-3; 7 bases are shared with TRBD2. This CDR3 has 15 residues. The junction had 9 bases not matched to a gene; V was cut back by 7 bases and J by 1 base. Germline V gene lookup returns CDR1 SGDLS and CDR2 YYNGEE. This CDR3 is CASREGLVGTDTQYF. CDR3 coding DNA: TGTGCCAGCCGAGAAGGACTAGTCGGCACAGATACGCAGTATTTT.

This clonotype was detected many times. The rearrangement joins TRBV6-1 to TRBJ1-5; a possible D gene is TRBD1 (6 bases). This CDR3 is 14 amino acids long. Between the trimmed V and J ends, which lost 4 bases and 5 bases, there was a span of 12 bases. CDR1 is MNHNS, CDR2 SASEGT, per germline. The CDR3 reads CASSVTGKDQPQHF. In DNA, the CDR3 is TGTGCCAGCAGTGTAACAGGGAAGGATCAGCCCCAGCATTTT.

This clonotype was seen ten or more times. J is TRBJ2-1 and V is TRBV9; 13 nucleotides align to TRBD2. The CDR3 is 18 amino acids. The trim removed 4 bases at V and 8 bases at J, leaving 15 bases unmatched. Germline V CDR1 and CDR2: SGDLS, YYNGEE. CDR3 amino acids: CASSRTGTSGILTDEQFF. As DNA, the CDR3 is TGTGCCAGCAGCCGTACCGGGACTAGCGGGATACTTACAGATGAGCAGTTCTTC.